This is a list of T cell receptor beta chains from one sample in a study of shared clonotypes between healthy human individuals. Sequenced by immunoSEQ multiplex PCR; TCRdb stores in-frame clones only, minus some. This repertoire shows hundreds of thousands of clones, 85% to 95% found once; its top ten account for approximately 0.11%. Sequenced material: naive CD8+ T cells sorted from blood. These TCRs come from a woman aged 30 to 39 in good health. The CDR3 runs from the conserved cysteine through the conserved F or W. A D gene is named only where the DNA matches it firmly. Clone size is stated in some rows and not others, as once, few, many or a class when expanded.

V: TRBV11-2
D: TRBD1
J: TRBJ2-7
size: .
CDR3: CAIKGQSPPYEQYF
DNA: TGTGCCATTAAGGGACAGTCGCCCCCCTACGAGCAGTACTTC

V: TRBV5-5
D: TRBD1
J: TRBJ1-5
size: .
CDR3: CASSPDVYRGNQPQHF
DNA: TGTGCCAGCAGCCCGGACGTTTACAGGGGTAATCAGCCCCAGCATTTT

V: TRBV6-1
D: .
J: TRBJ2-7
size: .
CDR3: CASSEALSKKQYF
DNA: TGTGCCAGCAGTGAAGCGTTGTCCAAGAAGCAGTACTTC

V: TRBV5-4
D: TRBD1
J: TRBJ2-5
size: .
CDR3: CASSPGTGGSWETQYF
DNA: TGTGCCAGCAGTCCCGGGACAGGGGGCTCTTGGGAGACCCAGTACTTC

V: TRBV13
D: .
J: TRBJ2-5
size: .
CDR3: CASSLAQQETQYF
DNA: TGTGCCAGCAGCTTAGCGCAACAAGAGACCCAGTACTTC

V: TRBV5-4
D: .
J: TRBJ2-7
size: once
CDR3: CASSLVGGGYEQYF
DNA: TGTGCCAGCAGCTTGGTCGGGGGTGGGTACGAGCAGTACTTC

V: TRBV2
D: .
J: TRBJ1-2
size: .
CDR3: CASSDVGLGVGYTF
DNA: TGTGCCAGCAGTGACGTAGGCCTAGGGGTTGGCTACACCTTC

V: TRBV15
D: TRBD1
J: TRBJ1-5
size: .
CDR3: CATSSDRASNQPQHF
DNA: TGTGCCACCAGCAGCGACAGGGCTAGCAATCAGCCCCAGCATTTT

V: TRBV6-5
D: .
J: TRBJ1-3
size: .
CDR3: CASRSTVPTIYF
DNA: TGTGCCAGCAGATCGACAGTACCCACCATATATTTT

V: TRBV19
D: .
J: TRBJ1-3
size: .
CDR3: CATSWGVSGNTIYF
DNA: TGTGCCACCTCATGGGGGGTATCTGGAAACACCATATATTTT

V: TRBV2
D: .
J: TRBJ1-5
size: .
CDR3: CASRPPAGLSNQPQHF
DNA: TGTGCCAGCAGACCACCCGCGGGTCTGAGCAATCAGCCCCAGCATTTT

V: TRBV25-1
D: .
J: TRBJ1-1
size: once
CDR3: CASSVQVNTEAFF
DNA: TGTGCCAGCAGTGTTCAAGTGAACACTGAAGCTTTCTTT

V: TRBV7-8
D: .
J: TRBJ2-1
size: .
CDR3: CASSLAIGGGTLYNEQFF
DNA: TGTGCCAGCAGCTTAGCGATAGGGGGGGGGACCCTCTACAATGAGCAGTTCTTC

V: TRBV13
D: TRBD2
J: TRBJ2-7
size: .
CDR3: CASSSIAGGGHEQYF
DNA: TGTGCCAGCAGCTCCATAGCGGGAGGGGGCCACGAGCAGTACTTC

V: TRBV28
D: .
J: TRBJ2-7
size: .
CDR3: CASSYGDGRTYEQYF
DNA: TGTGCCAGCAGTTACGGGGACGGCCGGACCTACGAGCAGTACTTC

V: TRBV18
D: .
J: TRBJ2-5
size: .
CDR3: CASSGWTEGETQYF
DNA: TGTGCCAGCTCAGGGTGGACAGAGGGAGAGACCCAGTACTTC

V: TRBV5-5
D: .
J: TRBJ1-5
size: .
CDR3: CASSSYSNQPQHF
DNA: TGTGCCAGCAGCTCATATAGCAATCAGCCCCAGCATTTT

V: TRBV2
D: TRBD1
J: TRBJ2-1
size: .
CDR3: CASSGTGGLGNEQFF
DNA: TGTGCCAGCAGTGGGACAGGGGGCCTTGGTAATGAGCAGTTCTTC

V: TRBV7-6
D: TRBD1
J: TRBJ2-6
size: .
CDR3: CASSLYPIIDRAVTGANVLTF
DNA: TGTGCCAGCAGCTTATACCCTATTATTGACAGGGCTGTCACTGGGGCCAACGTCCTGACTTTC

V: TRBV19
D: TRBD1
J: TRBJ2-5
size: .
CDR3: CASRGTGGRKTQYF
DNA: TGTGCCAGTAGGGGGACAGGGGGCCGGAAGACCCAGTACTTC

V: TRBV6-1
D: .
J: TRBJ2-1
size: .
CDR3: CASSERNSFPLGEQFF
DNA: TGTGCCAGCAGTGAAAGGAACAGCTTCCCGTTGGGTGAGCAGTTCTTC

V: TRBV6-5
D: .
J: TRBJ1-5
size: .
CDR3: CASSSQANQPQHF
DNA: TGTGCCAGCAGTTCACAGGCGAATCAGCCCCAGCATTTT

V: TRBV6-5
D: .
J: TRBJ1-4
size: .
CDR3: CAVRDEKLFF
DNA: TGTGCCGTTCGGGATGAAAAACTGTTTTTT

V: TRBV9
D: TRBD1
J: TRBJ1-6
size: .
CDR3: CASSPDRAGSPLHF
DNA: TGTGCCAGCAGCCCCGACAGGGCGGGTTCACCCCTCCACTTT

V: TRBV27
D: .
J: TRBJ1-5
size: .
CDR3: CASSNRVRQPQHF
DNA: TGTGCCAGCAGTAACAGGGTTCGCCAGCCCCAGCATTTT

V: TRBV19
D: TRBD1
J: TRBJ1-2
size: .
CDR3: CASSGTGVGYTF
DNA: TGTGCCAGTAGTGGGACAGGGGTCGGCTACACCTTC

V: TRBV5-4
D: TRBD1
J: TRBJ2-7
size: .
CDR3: CASSQDRSYEQYF
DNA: TGTGCCAGCAGCCAGGACAGGAGCTACGAGCAGTACTTC

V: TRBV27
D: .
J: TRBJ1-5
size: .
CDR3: CASSPFGNQPQHF
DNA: TGTGCCAGCAGTCCCTTCGGCAATCAGCCCCAGCATTTT

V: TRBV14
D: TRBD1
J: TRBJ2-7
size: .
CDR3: CASSQGQGYEQYF
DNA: TGTGCCAGCAGCCAAGGACAGGGCTACGAGCAGTACTTC

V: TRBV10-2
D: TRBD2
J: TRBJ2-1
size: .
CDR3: CASSDSSGRANEQFF
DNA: TGCGCCAGCAGTGATTCTAGCGGGAGGGCCAATGAGCAGTTCTTC

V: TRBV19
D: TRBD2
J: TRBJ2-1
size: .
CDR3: CASSIRLAEGHEQFF
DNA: TGTGCCAGTAGTATACGACTAGCGGAGGGTCATGAGCAGTTCTTC

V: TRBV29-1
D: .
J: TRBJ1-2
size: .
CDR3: CSVEDQDSGMNPNYGYTF
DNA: TGCAGCGTTGAAGATCAGGACAGCGGGATGAATCCTAACTATGGCTACACCTTC

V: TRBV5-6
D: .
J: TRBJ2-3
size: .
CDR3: CASAGGRKITDTQYF
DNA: TGTGCCAGCGCCGGAGGGCGGAAGATCACAGATACGCAGTATTTT

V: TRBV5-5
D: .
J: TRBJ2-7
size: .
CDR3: CASSLAGADYEQYF
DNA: TGTGCCAGCAGCTTGGCCGGGGCGGATTACGAGCAGTACTTC

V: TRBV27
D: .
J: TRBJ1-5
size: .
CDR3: CASSLIAGSNQPQHF
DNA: TGTGCCAGCAGTTTAATTGCGGGGAGCAATCAGCCCCAGCATTTT

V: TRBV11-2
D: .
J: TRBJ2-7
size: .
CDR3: CASSLDSDLYEQYF
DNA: TGTGCCAGCAGCTTAGATAGCGACCTCTACGAGCAGTACTTC

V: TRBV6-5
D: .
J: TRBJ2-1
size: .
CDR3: CASSYSIVNEQFF
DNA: TGTGCCAGCAGTTACTCGATTGTTAATGAGCAGTTCTTC

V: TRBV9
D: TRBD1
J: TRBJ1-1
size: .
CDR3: CASSHNRDSSPEAFF
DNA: TGTGCCAGCAGCCATAACCGGGACAGTTCGCCTGAAGCTTTCTTT

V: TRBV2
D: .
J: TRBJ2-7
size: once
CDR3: CASSDRGSAYEQYF
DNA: TGTGCCAGCAGTGATAGAGGAAGCGCCTACGAGCAGTACTTC

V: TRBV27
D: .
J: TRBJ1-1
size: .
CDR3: CASSLLQGLGTEAFF
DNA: TGTGCCAGCAGTTTACTGCAGGGGCTGGGGACTGAAGCTTTCTTT

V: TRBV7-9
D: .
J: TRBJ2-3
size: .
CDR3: CASSLVGGEGDTQYF
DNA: TGTGCCAGCAGCTTGGTCGGCGGGGAAGGAGATACGCAGTATTTT

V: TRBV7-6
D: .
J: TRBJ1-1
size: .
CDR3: CASSSAVAGKNTEAFF
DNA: TGTGCCAGCAGCTCGGCCGTGGCAGGGAAGAACACTGAAGCTTTCTTT

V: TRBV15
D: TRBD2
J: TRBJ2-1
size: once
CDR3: CATSGGSTYNEQFF
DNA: TGTGCCACGTCCGGCGGGAGCACCTACAATGAGCAGTTCTTC

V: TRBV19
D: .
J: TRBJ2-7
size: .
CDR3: CASSAAGTDYYEQYF
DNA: TGTGCCAGTAGTGCTGCCGGGACGGATTACTACGAGCAGTACTTC